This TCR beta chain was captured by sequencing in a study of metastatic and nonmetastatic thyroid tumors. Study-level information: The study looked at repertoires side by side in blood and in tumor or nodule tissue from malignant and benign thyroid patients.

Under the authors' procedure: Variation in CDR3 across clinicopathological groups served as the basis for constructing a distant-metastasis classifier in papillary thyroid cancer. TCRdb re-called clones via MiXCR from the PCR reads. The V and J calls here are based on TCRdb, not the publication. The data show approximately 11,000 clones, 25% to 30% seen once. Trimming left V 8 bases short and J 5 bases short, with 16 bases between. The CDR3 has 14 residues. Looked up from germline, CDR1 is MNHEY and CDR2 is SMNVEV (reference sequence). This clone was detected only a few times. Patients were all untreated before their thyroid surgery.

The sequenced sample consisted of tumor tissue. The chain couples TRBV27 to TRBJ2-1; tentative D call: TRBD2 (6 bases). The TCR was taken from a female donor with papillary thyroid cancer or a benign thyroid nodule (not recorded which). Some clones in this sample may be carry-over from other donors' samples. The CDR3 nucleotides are TGTGCCAGCTTCGGGGGATTTAGAAACAATGAGCAGTTCTTC. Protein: CASFGGFRNNEQFF.